One sample yielded the 3 T cell receptor beta chains listed below, sequenced in a study of control samples from healthy donors and cancer patients. Libraries were prepared by immunoSEQ multiplex PCR; TCRdb keeps only in-frame clonotypes and omits some of them. This sample carries tens of thousands of clones, roughly 90% of them seen once, and the ten largest clones take around 5.1%. The sequenced material came from PBMCs. The receptors were gathered from a man in his 60s with colorectal cancer.

As concerns this clone: The sample contains more than one DNA sequence encoding this CDR3. This chain connects TRBV30 to TRBJ2-7; D possibly corresponds to TRBD1 (6 bases). This CDR3 comprises 12 residues. The ends were cut back, 0 bases at V and 4 bases at J, with 7 bases in the middle. Germline CDR1 is GTSNPN and CDR2 is SVGIG (reference sequence). The DNA of the CDR3 is TGTGCCTGGAGTGTACAGGGTTACGAGCAGTACTTC. It is translated as CAWSVQGYEQYF.

The rearrangement uses TRBV29-1 and TRBJ1-2; D ambiguous. V shed 3 bases and J shed 6 bases, with 11 bases lying between them. This CDR3 is 12 amino acids long. Germline CDR1 is SQVTM and CDR2 is ANQGSEA. The CDR3 protein is CSVDLRFDGYTF. In DNA form, the CDR3 reads TGCAGCGTTGACCTCAGGTTTGATGGCTACACCTTC.

The V and J genes are TRBV10-3 and TRBJ2-3; a weak D match, TRBD2 (6 bases). The germline V and J ends were trimmed by 8 bases and 1 base, with 13 bases remaining between them. Germline CDR1 ENHRY, CDR2 SYGVKD. CDR3 length equals 14 residues. The CDR3 loop is CAIHSTGGTDTQYF. The CDR3 coding sequence is TGTGCCATCCACTCGACGGGGGGCACAGATACGCAGTATTTT.